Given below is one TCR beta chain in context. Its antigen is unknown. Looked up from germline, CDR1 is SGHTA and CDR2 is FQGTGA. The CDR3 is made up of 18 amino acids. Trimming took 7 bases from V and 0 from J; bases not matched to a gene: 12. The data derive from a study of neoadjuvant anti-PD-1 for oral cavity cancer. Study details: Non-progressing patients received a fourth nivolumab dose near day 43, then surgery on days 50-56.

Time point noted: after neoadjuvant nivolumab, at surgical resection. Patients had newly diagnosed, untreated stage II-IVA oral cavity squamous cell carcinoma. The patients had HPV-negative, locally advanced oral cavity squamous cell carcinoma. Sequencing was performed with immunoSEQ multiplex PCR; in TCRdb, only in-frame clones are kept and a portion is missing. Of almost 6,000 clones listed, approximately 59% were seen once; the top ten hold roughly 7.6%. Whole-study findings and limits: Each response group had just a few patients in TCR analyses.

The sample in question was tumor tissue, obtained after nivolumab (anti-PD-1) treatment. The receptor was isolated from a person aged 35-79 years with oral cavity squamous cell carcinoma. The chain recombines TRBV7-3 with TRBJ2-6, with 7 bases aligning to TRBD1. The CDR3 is CASNPGQTLLSGANVLTF. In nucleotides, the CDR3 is TGTGCCAGCAACCCGGGACAGACACTCCTCTCTGGGGCCAACGTCCTGACTTTC.